The 30 T cell receptor beta chains below all came from one sample that was sequenced in a study of T-cell reconstitution after alpha-beta-depleted transplantation in children. As it was prepared, the TCRbeta library received unique molecular identifiers. TCRdb re-called the PCR reads with MiXCR, one entry per CDR3 protein. This table has around 490,000 distinct CDR3 sequences, around 10% appearing once. The sample consisted of PBMCs, mostly from graft donor cells, taken 180 days after TCRalphabeta/CD19-depleted stem cell transplant. These receptors originate from a female patient aged 2 to 10 who had a stem cell transplant for aplastic anemia, so the T cells may come from the graft donor.

This clonotype has at least ten counts. The rearrangement links TRBV29-1 to TRBJ2-7; 7 bases are a match to TRBD2. Germline CDR1 and CDR2: SQVTM and ANQGSEA. This CDR3 has 13 amino acids. V lost 7 bases and J lost 0; bases outside the gene matches: 6. The CDR3 sequence is CSGLAENSYEQYF. CDR3 in DNA: TGCAGCGGCCTAGCGGAGAACTCCTACGAGCAGTACTTC.

V usage is TRBV29-1 and J usage is TRBJ1-5; D is possibly TRBD1 (6 bases). CDR3 length: 15 residues. V lost 3 bases and J lost 0, with 12 bases in between. The germline CDR1 and CDR2 sequences are SQVTM and ANQGSEA. The CDR3 sequence is CSVDWTEYSNQPQHF. The CDR3 DNA reads as TGCAGCGTTGACTGGACAGAGTATAGCAATCAGCCCCAGCATTTT.

The V call is TRBV5-6, the J call TRBJ2-1, with 12 nucleotides matching TRBD2. This CDR3 is built from 17 residues. The trim removed 0 bases at V and 10 bases at J, leaving 11 bases unmatched. The germline V gene encodes CDR1 SGHDT and CDR2 YYEEEE. The CDR3 DNA reads TGTGCCAGCAGCTTGGCCCGACTAGCGGGAGTCCAGGGGGAGCAGTTCTTC. Translation gives CASSLARLAGVQGEQFF. The variable domain in full, with the rest retrieved from reference TRBV5-6 and TRBJ2-1, is DAGVTQSPTHLIKTRGQQVTLRCSPKSGHDTVSWYQQALGQGPQFIFQYYEEEERQRGNFPDRFSGHQFPNYSSELNVNALLLGDSALYLCASSLARLAGVQGEQFFGPGTRLTVL.

This clonotype was seen a few times. This rearrangement joins TRBV5-1 to TRBJ1-2; D perhaps matches TRBD1 (6 bases). From germline, CDR1 is SGHRS and CDR2 YFSETQ. CDR3 length: 14 amino acids. Trimming shortened V by 0 bases and J by 7 bases, and 13 bases separated the two germline ends. The CDR3 loop is CASSLGTVPGGYTF. The DNA of the CDR3 is TGCGCCAGCAGCTTGGGGACAGTGCCAGGTGGCTACACCTTC.

The genes are TRBV5-1 and TRBJ1-2; weak D call: TRBD1 (5 bases). V lost 4 bases and J lost 7, with 14 bases in between. This CDR3 spans 13 amino acids. In germline, CDR1 is SGHRS, CDR2 YFSETQ. The CDR3 is CASSPGERVGYTF. Written as DNA, the CDR3 is TGCGCCAGCAGCCCGGGGGAGCGGGTTGGCTACACCTTC.

V is TRBV20-1 and J is TRBJ1-3; D gene ambiguous. The germline V gene has CDR1 DFQATT and CDR2 SNEGSKA (reference sequence). This CDR3 contains 12 residues. Trimming pared 3 bases from V and 0 bases from J, leaving 3 bases between. CDR3 sequence: CSASHSGNTIYF. DNA for the CDR3: TGCAGTGCTAGCCACTCTGGAAACACCATATATTTT.

The V gene is TRBV12-3 or TRBV12-4, the J gene TRBJ2-3; 11 nucleotides match TRBD2. V lost 4 bases and J lost 6; bases outside the gene matches: 9. The CDR3 has 16 residues. The CDR3 reads CASSSLAGGPTDTQYF. The CDR3 DNA is TGTGCCAGCAGTTCCTTAGCGGGAGGGCCGACGGATACGCAGTATTTT.

This clonotype was seen a handful of times. V gene TRBV20-1 combines with J gene TRBJ2-5, with 10 bases matching TRBD1. Germline V gene sequence: CDR1 DFQATT, CDR2 SNEGSKA (reference sequence). This CDR3 has 14 amino acids. The ends lost 0 bases at V and 4 bases at J; junction bases unmatched: 2. The CDR3 region has the DNA TGCAGTGCTAGAGATTGGACAGGGGGAGAGACCCAGTACTTC. Its protein is CSARDWTGGETQYF.

The V gene is TRBV20-1, the J gene TRBJ2-2; 9 bases fit TRBD1. With 3 bases clipped from V and 1 base from J, the junction kept 6 bases outside the gene matches. The CDR3 spans 16 residues. Germline V gene lookup returns CDR1 DFQATT and CDR2 SNEGSKA (reference sequence). The CDR3 region has the DNA TGCAGTGCTAGTAGGACAGGGGACTGGAACACCGGGGAGCTGTTTTTT. The encoded protein is CSASRTGDWNTGELFF.

This clonotype has more than one count but fewer than ten. V and J are TRBV20-1 and TRBJ2-3; 13 nucleotides align to TRBD2. The CDR3 is 13 amino acids. Looked up from germline, CDR1 is DFQATT and CDR2 is SNEGSKA (reference sequence). The CDR3 coding sequence is TGCGGCGTGACTAGCGGGAGGCCAGATACGCAGTATTTT. Translation: CGVTSGRPDTQYF.

The chain joins TRBV6-6 to TRBJ2-1, with D possibly TRBD1 on 5 matching bases. This CDR3 has 13 residues. The germline gives CDR1 MNHNY, CDR2 SVGAGI (reference sequence). Trimming cost V 5 bases and J 12 bases, with 17 bases left between them. The DNA for the CDR3 is TGTGCCAGCAGTCTCGACCAGGGAACTGGGCAGTTCTTC. It encodes CASSLDQGTGQFF.

This clonotype was picked up a small number of times. The V and J genes are TRBV5-6 and TRBJ2-7; 10 positions agree with TRBD1. The ends lost 0 bases at V and 6 bases at J; junction bases unmatched: 9. The CDR3 consists of 16 residues. Germline V gene data show CDR1 as SGHDT and CDR2 as YYEEEE. CDR3 amino acids: CASSLGRAGQGLEQYF. DNA for the CDR3: TGTGCCAGCAGCTTGGGGAGGGCGGGACAGGGGCTCGAGCAGTACTTC. Full variable domain (missing parts from reference TRBV5-6 and TRBJ2-7): DAGVTQSPTHLIKTRGQQVTLRCSPKSGHDTVSWYQQALGQGPQFIFQYYEEEERQRGNFPDRFSGHQFPNYSSELNVNALLLGDSALYLCASSLGRAGQGLEQYFGPGTRLTVT.

This clonotype was observed a handful of times. The chain links TRBV14 to TRBJ1-1; unclear D gene. Trimming left V 0 bases short and J 3 bases short, with 11 bases between. The CDR3 has 15 amino acids. Germline values: CDR1 SGHDN, CDR2 FVKESK. The CDR3 spells CASSQEPIPHTEAFF. In DNA, the CDR3 is TGTGCCAGCAGCCAAGAACCCATACCCCACACTGAAGCTTTCTTT.

The chain uses TRBV7-2 and TRBJ2-3, with no clear D. Germline CDR1 is SGHTA and CDR2 is FQGNSA. The V gene lost 7 bases and the J gene lost 1 base, with 15 bases spanning the gap. CDR3 length: 15 residues. CDR3 sequence (DNA): TGTGCCAGCACAACTCGGGTCCTTCGCACAGATACGCAGTATTTT. The encoded protein is CASTTRVLRTDTQYF.

The rearrangement links TRBV4-1 to TRBJ2-1, with D unclear. This CDR3 has 13 residues. Germline CDR1 reads MGHRA; CDR2 reads YSYEKL. Trimming cost V 0 bases and J 8 bases, with 8 bases left between them. CDR3 DNA sequence: TGCGCCAGCAGCCAAGATCCGCTGGATGAGCAGTTCTTC. This encodes CASSQDPLDEQFF.

A few counts support this clonotype. The chain couples TRBV12-3 or TRBV12-4 to TRBJ1-5; unclear D gene. V lost 2 bases, J lost 5 bases, and 40 bases lay in between. This CDR3 spans 24 amino acids. The CDR3 bases are TGTGCCAGCAGTTTAACCGGGCTTTTTTGGCCGCGGGAGATTTCGCTTCGAGGGCATCAGCCCCAGCATTTT. Protein: CASSLTGLFWPREISLRGHQPQHF.

V is TRBV28 and J is TRBJ2-1; 7 nucleotides align to TRBD2. CDR3 length: 17 amino acids. Losses at the gene ends were 3 bases for V and 4 bases for J; bases not matched to a gene: 12. Germline V gene sequence: CDR1 MDHEN, CDR2 SYDVKM. The CDR3 region has the DNA TGTGCCAGCAGTTTTGTGAACGGGAGGTCTTCGTACAATGAGCAGTTCTTC. This gives the protein CASSFVNGRSSYNEQFF.

The chain uses TRBV29-1 and TRBJ2-7; D is undetermined. Trimming removed 0 bases from V and 6 bases from J, with 15 bases in between. The germline CDR1 and CDR2 sequences are SQVTM and ANQGSEA. CDR3 length: 14 residues. CDR3 DNA: TGCAGCGTTGAAGATCGGCACGTGGGCTCCGAGCAGTACGTC. Protein product: CSVEDRHVGSEQYV.

The CDR3: CASSLLGPLENNEQFF. As DNA, the CDR3 is TGTGCCAGCAGTTTATTAGGCCCCCTCGAGAACAATGAGCAGTTCTTC. The chain couples TRBV28 to TRBJ2-1; the D is unclear. V dropped 1 base and J dropped 5 bases, with 15 bases sitting between them. The CDR3 sequence is 16 residues long. Germline V gives CDR1 MDHEN, CDR2 SYDVKM. The whole variable domain, remainder taken from reference TRBV28 and TRBJ2-1, is DVKVTQSSRYLVKRTGEKVFLECVQDMDHENMFWYRQDPGLGLRLIYFSYDVKMKEKGDIPEGYSVSREKKERFSLILESASTNQTSMYLCASSLLGPLENNEQFFGPGTRLTVL.

The rearrangement uses TRBV2 and TRBJ1-1; 8 bases are a match to TRBD1. The germline CDR1 and CDR2 sequences are SNHLY and FYNNEI. V shed 6 bases, J shed 4 bases, and the junction held 4 bases outside the gene matches. The CDR3 length is 13 residues. The CDR3 loop is CASRDRDSTEAFF. CDR3 bases: TGTGCCAGCAGGGACAGGGATTCCACTGAAGCTTTCTTT.

The chain joins TRBV12-3 or TRBV12-4 to TRBJ2-2; 8 nucleotides agree with TRBD1. This CDR3 is 15 amino acids long. With V trimmed by 5 bases and J by 4 bases, 6 bases remained unmatched. The CDR3 spells CASSLGQGATGELFF. In DNA, the CDR3 is TGTGCCAGCAGTCTCGGACAGGGCGCCACCGGGGAGCTGTTTTTT.

The rearrangement uses TRBV27 and TRBJ1-5; possibly TRBD1 for D (6 bases). CDR1 MNHEY and CDR2 SMNVEV come from the germline V gene (reference sequence). With 0 bases removed from V and 4 bases from J, the gap between germline ends came to 7 bases. The CDR3 has 14 residues. The CDR3 DNA is TGTGCCAGCAGTTTATCCCAGGGGAATCAGCCCCAGCATTTT. This gives the protein CASSLSQGNQPQHF.

As DNA, the CDR3 is TGTGCCATCCCCGCACGCCGGGACAGACGAAGCACAGATACGCAGTATTTT. It yields the protein CAIPARRDRRSTDTQYF. The chain couples TRBV10-3 to TRBJ2-3; 7 nucleotides line up with TRBD1. V was clipped by 8 bases and J by 0 bases; unmatched bases: 14. Per germline, CDR1 ENHRY and CDR2 SYGVKD. The length of the CDR3 is 17 residues.

This clonotype was counted a few times. This rearrangement joins TRBV12-3 or TRBV12-4 to TRBJ1-2, with D possibly TRBD1 on 5 matching bases. Between the trimmed V and J ends, which lost 10 bases and 8 bases, there was a span of 20 bases. There are 13 residues in the CDR3. CDR3 sequence reads: CATSLAQGYGYTF. The CDR3 DNA follows: TGTGCCACCAGCCTGGCCCAGGGCTACGGCTACACCTTC.

This clonotype was seen a handful of times. The chain employs TRBV7-9 and TRBJ2-2; D is unclear. The CDR3 covers 15 residues. Trimming stripped 4 bases from V and 4 bases from J, with 13 bases between. Per the germline V gene, CDR1 is SEHNR and CDR2 is FQNEAQ (reference sequence). The CDR3 DNA is TGTGCCAGCAGCTCCGGCGAGGTGGGCACCGGGGAGCTGTTTTTT. Encoded protein: CASSSGEVGTGELFF.

This clonotype was found once. This chain joins TRBV12-3 or TRBV12-4 and TRBJ1-6; D unclear. Trimming removed 3 bases from V and 3 bases from J, with 9 bases in between. This CDR3 is 15 amino acids long. Here the CDR3 DNA reads TGTGCCAGCAGTTTTGGGCACCTCTATAATTCACCCCTCCACTTT. It yields the protein CASSFGHLYNSPLHF.

The CDR3 nucleotides read TGTGCCAGCAGCCAAGATACGCGGGGGGCGAAGAACACCATATATTTT. Amino acid sequence: CASSQDTRGAKNTIYF. The genes are TRBV4-2 and TRBJ1-3; D is possibly TRBD1 (6 bases). Trimming took off 0 bases at V and 7 bases at J, with 16 bases between the two ends. There are 16 residues in the CDR3. Germline CDR1 is LGHNA and CDR2 is YNFKEQ.

The chain uses TRBV27 and TRBJ2-7; TRBD1 aligns across 9 bases. CDR1 is MNHEY and CDR2 is SMNVEV in the germline V gene (reference sequence). Trimming at V came to 4 bases and at J to 1 base, leaving 5 bases not matched to a gene. This CDR3 contains 15 residues. CDR3 region: CASSSVGTGSYEQYV. Here the CDR3 DNA reads TGTGCCAGCAGTTCGGTTGGGACAGGGTCCTACGAGCAGTACGTC.

This clonotype appeared many times. V and J are TRBV12-1 and TRBJ1-1; TRBD1 is the table's D call, not checked against the DNA. TRBV12-1 is deemed a pseudogene. This CDR3 is 17 amino acids long. The CDR3, as DNA: TGTGCCAGCAGCTTCAATTACGGGACATTAGCGAACACTGAAGCTTTCTTT. Protein sequence: CASSFNYGTLANTEAFF.

The chain combines TRBV18 with TRBJ2-5; 7 positions agree with TRBD1. Trimming removed 2 bases from V and 2 bases from J; junction bases left unmatched: 8. The CDR3 contains 16 residues. The germline V gene encodes CDR1 KGHSH and CDR2 LQKENI. CDR3 in DNA: TGTGCCAGCTCACCATCGGTCCAGGGGGTTCAAGAGACCCAGTACTTC. It encodes CASSPSVQGVQETQYF.